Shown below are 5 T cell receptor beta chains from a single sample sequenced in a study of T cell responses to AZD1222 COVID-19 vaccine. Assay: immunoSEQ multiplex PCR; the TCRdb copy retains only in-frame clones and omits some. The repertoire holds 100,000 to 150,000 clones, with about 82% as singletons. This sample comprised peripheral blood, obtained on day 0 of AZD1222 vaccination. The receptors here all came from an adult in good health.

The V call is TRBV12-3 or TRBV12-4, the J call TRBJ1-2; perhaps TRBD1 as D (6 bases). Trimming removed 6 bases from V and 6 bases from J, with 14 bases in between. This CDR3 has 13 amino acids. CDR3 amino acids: CASRLQGMDGYTF. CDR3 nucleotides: TGTGCCAGCAGATTACAGGGAATGGATGGCTACACCTTC.

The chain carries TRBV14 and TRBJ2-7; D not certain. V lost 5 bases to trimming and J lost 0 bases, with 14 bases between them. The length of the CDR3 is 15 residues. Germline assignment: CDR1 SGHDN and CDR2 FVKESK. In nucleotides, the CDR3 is TGTGCCAGCAGCTCTCCCCTTAGCAGCTCCTACGAGCAGTACTTC. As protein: CASSSPLSSSYEQYF. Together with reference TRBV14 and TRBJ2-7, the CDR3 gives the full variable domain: EAGVTQFPSHSVIEKGQTVTLRCDPISGHDNLYWYRRVMGKEIKFLLHFVKESKQDESGMPNNRFLAERTGGTYSTLKVQPAELEDSGVYFCASSSPLSSSYEQYFGPGTRLTVT.

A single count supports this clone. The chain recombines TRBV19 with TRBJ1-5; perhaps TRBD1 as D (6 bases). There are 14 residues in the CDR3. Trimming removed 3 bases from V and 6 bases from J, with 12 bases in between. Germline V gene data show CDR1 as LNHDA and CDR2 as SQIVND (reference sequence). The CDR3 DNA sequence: TGTGCCAGTAGTATCTGGGGGGCGGGTCAGCCCCAGCATTTT. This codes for CASSIWGAGQPQHF.

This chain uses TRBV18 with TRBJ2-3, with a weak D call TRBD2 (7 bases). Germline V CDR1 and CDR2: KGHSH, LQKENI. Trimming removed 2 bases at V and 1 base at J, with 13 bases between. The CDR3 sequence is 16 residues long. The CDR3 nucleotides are TGTGCCAGCTCACCAAGCCGGGGGGCTGGCACAGATACGCAGTATTTT. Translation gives CASSPSRGAGTDTQYF.

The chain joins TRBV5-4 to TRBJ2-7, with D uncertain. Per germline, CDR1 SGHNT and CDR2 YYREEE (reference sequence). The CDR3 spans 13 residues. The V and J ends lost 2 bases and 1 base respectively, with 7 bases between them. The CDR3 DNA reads TGTGCCAGCAGCTTCACAGAGTCCTACGAGCAGTACTTC. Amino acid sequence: CASSFTESYEQYF. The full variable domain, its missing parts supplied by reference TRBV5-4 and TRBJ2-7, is ETGVTQSPTHLIKTRGQQVTLRCSSQSGHNTVSWYQQALGQGPQFIFQYYREEENGRGNFPPRFSGLQFPNYSSELNVNALELDDSALYLCASSFTESYEQYFGPGTRLTVT.